One sample yielded the 7 T cell receptor beta chains listed below, sequenced in a study of OX40 agonist ivuxolimab in advanced cancers. Sequencing used immunoSEQ multiplex PCR; TCRdb keeps in-frame clones, though not all of them. The table lists fewer than 90,000 clones, approximately 86% of them singletons, with about 0.8% in the top ten. The sample here was CD4+ or CD8+ T cells sorted from blood, taken in a trial of the OX40 agonist ivuxolimab. These receptors came from an adult with an advanced solid tumor such as melanoma, head and neck, liver or kidney cancer.

V and J are TRBV11-1 and TRBJ2-7; tentative D call: TRBD2 (6 bases). This CDR3 region has 14 residues. Germline-derived CDR1 and CDR2 are SGHAT and FQDESV (reference sequence). Trimming cost V 1 base and J 5 bases, with 12 bases left between them. CDR3 in DNA: TGTGCCAGCAGCTTAGAGAGGGACTTAAACGAGCAGTACTTC. Residues: CASSLERDLNEQYF.

This chain links TRBV10-3 with TRBJ2-2; D is unclear. In germline, CDR1 is ENHRY, CDR2 SYGVKD. Trimming cost V 4 bases and J 7 bases, with 4 bases left between them. The CDR3 is 11 residues long. The CDR3 protein is CAISGGGELFF. Here the CDR3 DNA reads TGTGCCATCAGTGGGGGCGGGGAGCTGTTTTTT.

This clone occurred a few times. CDR3 region: CASSRTGGDTQYF. CDR3 nucleotide sequence: TGTGCCAGCAGTAGGACAGGGGGCGATACGCAGTATTTT. The rearrangement links TRBV6-1 to TRBJ2-3; 11 bases are shared with TRBD1. J gave up 6 bases and V 5 bases, and 1 base lay outside the gene matches. The CDR3 is 13 amino acids. CDR1 is MNHNS, CDR2 SASEGT, per germline.

This chain connects TRBV14 to TRBJ1-2; D is unresolved. The CDR3 length is 15 residues. Trimming pared 0 bases from V and 8 bases from J, leaving 16 bases between. Germline values: CDR1 SGHDN, CDR2 FVKESK. CDR3 nucleotide sequence: TGTGCCAGCAGCCAAGAGCTGGACGGACGACGGGGCTACACCTTC. Translated, it gives CASSQELDGRRGYTF.

V gene TRBV25-1 combines with J gene TRBJ2-5; D tentatively fits TRBD1 or TRBD2 (5 bases each). The DNA end is more similar to TRBJ2-7, so the J call may be wrong. Germline V CDR1 and CDR2: MGHDK, SYGVNS. CDR3 length equals 11 residues. In DNA form, the CDR3 reads TGTGCCACCACGGGGCGGTACGAGCAGTACTTC. Protein sequence: CATTGRYEQYF.

This clone appeared a single time. The V and J genes are TRBV6-6 and TRBJ2-7; D is possibly TRBD2 (6 bases). V shed 5 bases and J shed 0 bases, with 17 bases lying between them. This CDR3 region has 16 residues. The germline gives CDR1 MNHNY, CDR2 SVGAGI (reference sequence). CDR3 sequence reads: CASSPIAERGSYEQYF. The DNA of the CDR3 is TGTGCCAGCAGTCCCATAGCGGAGAGGGGCTCCTACGAGCAGTACTTC.

The chain is built from TRBV5-1 and TRBJ2-3; TRBD2 might be the D (5 bases). The CDR3 has 16 residues. Deletions cut 3 bases from V and 0 bases from J, with 14 bases between. CDR1 SGHRS and CDR2 YFSETQ come from the germline V gene. The CDR3 region has the DNA TGCGCCAGCAGCTCGATGGTGGGCGGGAGCACAGATACGCAGTATTTT. Amino acid sequence: CASSSMVGGSTDTQYF.